What follows describes a single T cell receptor (beta chain). The antigen remains unidentified. This entry comes from a study of cytomegalovirus exposure and HLA in healthy donors. The CDR3 loop spans 15 amino acids. Trimming cost V 3 bases and J 7 bases, with 21 bases left between them. Germline CDR1 and CDR2: GTSNPN and SVGIG (reference sequence). Findings and caveats of the study: A later analysis reportedly found that, within productive TCRs, an Asian-associated ancestry cluster had fewer N-insertions than the mean observed across the approximately 690 donors.

PCR involved 60 Vbeta and 13 Jbeta primers. Generated by immunoSEQ multiplex PCR, the TCRdb table keeps only in-frame clones and is missing some. In all, the sample yields roughly 190,000 clones. V is TRBV30 and J is TRBJ1-2, with D possibly matching TRBD1 (6 bases). This TCR was sampled from a woman aged 18-29 years in good health and CMV-seropositive. Material for sequencing was PBMCs. CDR3 in amino acids: CAWSHRATLPLGYTF. The CDR3 nucleotides read TGTGCCTGGAGCCACAGGGCAACCTTGCCTCTTGGCTACACCTTC.